This is a list of T cell receptor beta chains from one sample in a study of T cells in Graves' hyperthyroidism and ophthalmopathy. TCRdb independently ran MiXCR on the multiplex PCR reads; one entry per CDR3 protein. Here the sample spans about 250,000 distinct CDR3 sequences, about 20% being singletons. Sequencing was carried out using blood. These receptors were collected from a man aged 30-40 years with Graves' ophthalmopathy. Both conserved end residues are part of each CDR3. The D gene is left open where the match is weak. The size entry is marked missing in some rows and otherwise reads once, few, many or a size class.

TRBJ2-6,.,.,TRBV7-9,CASSLGLTDVSGANVLTF,TGTGCCAGCAGCTTAGGACTAACCGACGTCTCTGGGGCCAACGTCCTGACTTTC
TRBJ2-2,many,TRBD2,TRBV11-1,CASSHRSTGLAHDANTGELFF,TGTGCCAGCAGCCACCGATCGACCGGACTAGCCCACGATGCGAACACCGGGGAGCTGTTTTTT
TRBJ2-7,.,TRBD2,TRBV20-1,CSALEGGRIAEQYF,TGCAGTGCTCTCGAGGGAGGGCGTATCGCCGAGCAGTACTTC
TRBJ2-5,.,TRBD1,TRBV6-5,CASSYRGQHIQETQYF,TGTGCCAGCAGTTACAGGGGGCAGCATATTCAAGAGACCCAGTACTTC
TRBJ2-7,.,.,TRBV12-3/TRBV12-4,CASALRHTPYEQYF,TGTGCCAGCGCCCTGCGGCACACCCCCTACGAGCAGTACTTC
TRBJ2-5,.,TRBD2,TRBV6-1,CASSERTSGRAKNQETQYF,TGTGCCAGCAGCGAACGAACTAGCGGGAGAGCCAAAAACCAAGAGACCCAGTACTTC
TRBJ2-1,.,.,TRBV5-8,CASRQSSWSYNEQFF,TGTGCCAGCAGACAGAGTAGCTGGTCCTACAATGAGCAGTTCTTC
TRBJ2-3,.,.,TRBV5-1,CASTETTGSDTQYF,TGCGCCAGCACCGAAACCACAGGGTCGGATACGCAGTATTTT
TRBJ2-5,.,TRBD2,TRBV15,CATSGPGLQETQYF,TGTGCCACCAGCGGACCGGGACTACAAGAGACCCAGTACTTC
TRBJ2-3,few,.,TRBV27,CASSLYRDTPSYTDTQYF,TGTGCCAGCAGTTTATATAGGGACACTCCTTCATACACAGATACGCAGTATTTT
TRBJ2-5,.,.,TRBV27,CASSHSQGLRRQETQYF,TGTGCCAGCAGCCATAGTCAGGGCTTAAGGAGGCAAGAGACCCAGTACTTC
TRBJ2-1,few,TRBD2,TRBV5-1,CASSLALGTSGRNEQFF,TGCGCCAGCAGCTTGGCCCTTGGGACTAGCGGACGAAATGAGCAGTTCTTC
TRBJ2-7,.,.,TRBV19,CASSIGVRTHGYYEQYF,TGTGCCAGTAGTATAGGGGTACGGACACACGGATACTACGAGCAGTACTTC
TRBJ1-1,.,.,TRBV14,CASSRKTGTEAFF,TGTGCCAGCAGCCGAAAGACCGGGACTGAAGCTTTCTTT
TRBJ2-1,.,.,TRBV5-1,CASSNSGTYEQFF,TGCGCCAGCAGCAATAGCGGTACCTACGAGCAGTTCTTC
TRBJ2-1,many,TRBD2,TRBV7-2,CASSHSGGGEQFF,TGTGCCAGCAGCCATTCGGGGGGTGGCGAGCAGTTCTTC
TRBJ2-5,.,.,TRBV30,CAWSVYRVSKETQYF,TGTGCCTGGAGTGTATATCGAGTAAGCAAAGAGACCCAGTACTTC
TRBJ1-2,many,.,TRBV3-1,CASSQEGSHYGYTF,TGTGCCAGCAGCCAAGAGGGGAGTCACTATGGCTACACCTTC
TRBJ2-3,few,TRBD1,TRBV6-1,CASRRGQLTDTQYF,TGTGCCAGCAGGAGGGGACAGCTCACAGATACGCAGTATTTT
TRBJ1-6,.,.,TRBV20-1,CSARVQESYNSPLHF,TGCAGTGCTAGGGTACAGGAATCCTATAATTCACCCCTCCACTTT
TRBJ2-4,.,.,TRBV6-1,CARASLGCGHLAKNIQYF,TGTGCCAGGGCATCATTAGGGTGTGGACACTTAGCCAAAAACATTCAGTACTTC
TRBJ2-2,.,TRBD2,TRBV3-1,CASRSSSGATGELFF,TGTGCCAGCAGGAGTTCTAGCGGGGCCACCGGGGAGCTGTTTTTT
TRBJ2-7,.,TRBD2,TRBV7-2,CASSASAGVEQYF,TGTGCCAGCAGTGCGTCCGCGGGAGTTGAGCAGTACTTC
TRBJ1-1,.,TRBD1,TRBV10-1,CASSPHRGNTEAFF,TGCGCCAGCAGTCCCCACAGGGGGAACACTGAAGCTTTCTTT
TRBJ1-6,many,.,TRBV5-1,CASSLEAGRSPLHF,TGCGCCAGCAGCTTGGAGGCAGGGAGGTCACCCCTCCACTTT
TRBJ2-1,.,TRBD2,TRBV6-1,CASRTGSTSGNEQFF,TGTGCCAGCAGGACAGGATCGACTAGCGGGAATGAGCAGTTCTTC
TRBJ1-1,.,.,TRBV29-1,CSVEDRRGLAEAFF,TGCAGCGTTGAAGATCGTCGGGGGTTGGCTGAAGCTTTCTTT
TRBJ2-3,many,TRBD2,TRBV20-1,CSARDPSGLAGSTDTQYF,TGCAGTGCTAGAGATCCATCGGGACTAGCAGGGAGCACAGATACGCAGTATTTT
TRBJ1-2,.,.,TRBV5-1,CASSGTEPNYGYTF,TGCGCCAGCAGTGGCACAGAGCCTAACTATGGCTACACCTTC
TRBJ1-1,few,TRBD1,TRBV5-1,CASSLGQGARAAFF,TGCGCCAGCAGCTTAGGACAGGGGGCGCGGGCGGCTTTCTTT
TRBJ1-2,many,.,TRBV11-2,CASSLAREREYGYTF,TGTGCCAGCAGCTTAGCCCGGGAGCGGGAGTATGGCTACACCTTC
TRBJ2-2,few,.,TRBV13,CASSPFQGGTGELFF,TGTGCCAGCAGCCCCTTTCAGGGGGGCACCGGGGAGCTGTTTTTT
TRBJ1-1,many,TRBD1,TRBV2,CASSRTGEGTEAFF,TGTGCCAGCAGTCGGACAGGGGAGGGCACTGAAGCTTTCTTT